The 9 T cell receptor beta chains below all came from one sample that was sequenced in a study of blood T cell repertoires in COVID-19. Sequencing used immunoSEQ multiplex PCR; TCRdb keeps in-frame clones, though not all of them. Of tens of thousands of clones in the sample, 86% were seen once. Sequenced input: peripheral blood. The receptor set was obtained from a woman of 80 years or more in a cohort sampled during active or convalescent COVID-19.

CDR3 in amino acids: CASSGSLAKNIQYF. DNA of the CDR3: TGTGCCAGTAGCGGTTCCCTAGCCAAAAACATTCAGTACTTC. The chain employs TRBV27 and TRBJ2-4; possible D gene TRBD2, 6 bases. V shed 9 bases and J shed 0 bases, with 12 bases lying between them. CDR3 length: 14 amino acids. Per germline, CDR1 MNHEY and CDR2 SMNVEV (reference sequence).

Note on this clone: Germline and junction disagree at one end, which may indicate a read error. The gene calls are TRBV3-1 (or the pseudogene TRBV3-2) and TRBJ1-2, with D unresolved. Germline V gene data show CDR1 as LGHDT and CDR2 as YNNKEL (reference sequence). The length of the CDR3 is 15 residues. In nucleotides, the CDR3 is TGTGCCGGCAGCCCCAATGGCAGGTCTGACTATGGCTACACCTTC. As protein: CAGSPNGRSDYGYTF.

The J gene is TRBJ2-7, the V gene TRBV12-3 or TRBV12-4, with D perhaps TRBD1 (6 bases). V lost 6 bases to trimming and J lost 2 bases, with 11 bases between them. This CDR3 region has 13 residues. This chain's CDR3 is CASSGQYAYEQYF. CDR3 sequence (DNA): TGTGCCAGCAGCGGACAGTACGCCTACGAGCAGTACTTC.

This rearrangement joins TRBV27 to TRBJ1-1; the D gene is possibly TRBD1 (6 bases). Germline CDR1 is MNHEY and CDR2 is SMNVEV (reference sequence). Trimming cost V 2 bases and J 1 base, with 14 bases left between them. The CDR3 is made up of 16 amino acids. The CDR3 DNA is TGTGCCAGCAGTTTAGAGGGGGATAGAAGGAACACTGAAGCTTTCTTT. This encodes CASSLEGDRRNTEAFF.

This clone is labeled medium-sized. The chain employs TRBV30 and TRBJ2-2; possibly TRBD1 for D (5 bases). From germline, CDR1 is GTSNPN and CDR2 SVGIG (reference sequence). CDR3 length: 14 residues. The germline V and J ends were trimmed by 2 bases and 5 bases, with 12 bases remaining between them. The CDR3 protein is CAWSIGQPTGELFF. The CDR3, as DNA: TGTGCCTGGAGTATAGGACAACCAACCGGGGAGCTGTTTTTT.

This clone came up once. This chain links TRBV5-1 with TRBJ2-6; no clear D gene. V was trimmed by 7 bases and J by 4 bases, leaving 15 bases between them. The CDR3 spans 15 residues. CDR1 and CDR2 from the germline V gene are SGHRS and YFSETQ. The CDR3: CASATTPTGANVLTF. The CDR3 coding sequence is TGCGCCAGCGCCACCACCCCGACAGGGGCCAACGTCCTGACTTTC.

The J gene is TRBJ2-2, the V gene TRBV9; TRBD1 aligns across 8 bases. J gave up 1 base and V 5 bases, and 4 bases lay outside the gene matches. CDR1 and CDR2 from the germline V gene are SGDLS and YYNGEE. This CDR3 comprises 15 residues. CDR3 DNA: TGTGCCAGCAGTCAAACAGGGGGGAACACCGGGGAGCTGTTTTTT. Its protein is CASSQTGGNTGELFF.

The CDR3 DNA is TGTGCCAGCAGCTTGGGGGGGAGCACTGAAGCTTTCTTT. Protein product: CASSLGGSTEAFF. The chain has TRBV7-9 and TRBJ1-1, with a possible D match to TRBD1 (5 bases). This CDR3 region has 13 residues. Trimming left V 3 bases short and J 4 bases short, with 9 bases between. The germline gives CDR1 SEHNR, CDR2 FQNEAQ (reference sequence).

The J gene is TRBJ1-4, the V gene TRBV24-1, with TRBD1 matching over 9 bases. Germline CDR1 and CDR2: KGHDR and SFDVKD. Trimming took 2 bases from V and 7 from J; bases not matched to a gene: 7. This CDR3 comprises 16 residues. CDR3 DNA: TGTGCCACCAGTGATTCTGGACAGGGGAGCGGTGAAAAACTGTTTTTT. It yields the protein CATSDSGQGSGEKLFF.